A selection of T cell receptor beta chains follows, all from one sample in a study of blood T cell repertoires in COVID-19. TCRdb's table, derived via immunoSEQ multiplex PCR, lists solely in-frame clones and lacks some. Of 200,000 to 250,000 clones detected, 80% to 85% appear once; the ten largest clones hold roughly 8%. Sequences were obtained from peripheral blood. The source is a woman older than 75 with COVID-19, enrolled during active disease. Both conserved end residues are part of each CDR3. The D gene is left open where the match is weak. Clone size is not always given. Where it is, it says once, few, many or a class for expanded clones.

clone size,D gene,J gene,V gene,CDR3 DNA,CDR3 protein
NA,TRBD1,TRBJ1-2,TRBV5-4,TGTGCCAGCAGGCCTACAGGGGGCCCTGGCTACACCTTC,CASRPTGGPGYTF
NA,NA,TRBJ1-1,TRBV11-3,TGTGCCAGCACCTCTAAGGACTCCGAGAGCACTGAAGCTTTCTTT,CASTSKDSESTEAFF
NA,TRBD1,TRBJ1-2,TRBV5-4,TGTGCCAGCAGCTGGGGACAGGGTAATTATGGCTACACCTTC,CASSWGQGNYGYTF
NA,TRBD2,TRBJ2-3,TRBV3-1/TRBV3-2,TGTGCCAGCAGCCAAGACTCTGGAATAGCGGGGGGTAGCACAGATACGCAGTATTTT,CASSQDSGIAGGSTDTQYF
NA,NA,TRBJ2-5,TRBV5-1,TGCGCCAGCAGCTTGGCAGACCAAGAGACCCAGTACTTC,CASSLADQETQYF
NA,TRBD1,TRBJ2-7,TRBV7-9,TGTGCCAGCAGCTTAGCGGACAGGGGATCCTACGAGCAGTACTTC,CASSLADRGSYEQYF
NA,TRBD1,TRBJ1-1,TRBV5-1,TGCGCCAGCAGCATCGGACAGGGACGGTGGACTGAAGCTTTCTTT,CASSIGQGRWTEAFF
NA,NA,TRBJ1-2,TRBV9,TGTGCCAGCAGCTCACACAGGGTACCCTATGGCTACACCTTC,CASSSHRVPYGYTF
NA,NA,TRBJ2-7,TRBV18,TGTGCCAGCTCACCACTAGCCCGTGACGAGCAGTACTTC,CASSPLARDEQYF
NA,TRBD1,TRBJ2-1,TRBV2,TGTGCCAGCAGTGAAGACAGGGGCTCCTACAATGAGCAGTTCTTC,CASSEDRGSYNEQFF
NA,TRBD1,TRBJ1-3,TRBV9,TGTGCCAGCAGCGTAGGACAGGGGGCCGTAAACACCATATATTTT,CASSVGQGAVNTIYF
NA,NA,TRBJ1-1,TRBV30,TGTGCCTGGACACCCGGGAGCGGCACTGAAGCTTTCTTT,CAWTPGSGTEAFF
NA,NA,TRBJ1-1,TRBV6-4,TGTGCCAGCCGGGCCGGGATTAACACTGAAGCTTTCTTT,CASRAGINTEAFF
NA,NA,TRBJ1-3,TRBV30,TGTGCCTGGACCCCCACATTGGTGTTTGGAAACACCATATATTTT,CAWTPTLVFGNTIYF
NA,NA,TRBJ2-1,TRBV15,TGTGCCACCAGCAAGGACGGAGGGGCCTACAATGAGCAGTTCTTC,CATSKDGGAYNEQFF
NA,TRBD2,TRBJ2-7,TRBV11-2,TGTGCCAGCAGCTCACGGACTAGCGGCTACGAGCAGTACTTC,CASSSRTSGYEQYF
NA,NA,TRBJ1-1,TRBV6-5,TGTGCCAGCAGCCCCCAGGGCATGAACACTGAAGCTTTCTTT,CASSPQGMNTEAFF
NA,NA,TRBJ1-6,TRBV18,TGTGCCAGCTCTCTACAGATCTCCTATAATTCACCCCTCCACTTT,CASSLQISYNSPLHF
NA,NA,TRBJ1-5,TRBV12-2,TGTGCAAGTCGCTTAGGGGACAGGGGGCAACAGCCCCAGCATTTT,CASRLGDRGQQPQHF
NA,NA,TRBJ1-3,TRBV12-5,TGTGCTAGTTACCTGCGGACTGGAAACACCATATATTTT,CASYLRTGNTIYF
NA,NA,TRBJ1-4,TRBV6-6,TGTGCCAGCAGTTACTCACGTTTACAGGGTGAAAAACTGTTTTTT,CASSYSRLQGEKLFF
NA,NA,TRBJ1-5,TRBV10-3,TGTGCCATCAGTACCCAGGGAAATCAGCCCCAGCATTTT,CAISTQGNQPQHF
NA,TRBD1,TRBJ2-7,TRBV30,TGTGCCTGGAGTGGGGTGACAGGGTCAGGCTACGAGCAGTACTTC,CAWSGVTGSGYEQYF
NA,NA,TRBJ1-5,TRBV18,TGTGCCAGCTCACCTCAGGGAAGGGGCAATCAGCCCCAGCATTTT,CASSPQGRGNQPQHF
NA,NA,TRBJ1-5,TRBV27,TGTGCCAGCAGCCCGGTAAGGGGAGGATCCCTTCCGAATCAGCCCCAGCATTTT,CASSPVRGGSLPNQPQHF
NA,NA,TRBJ2-1,TRBV6-2/TRBV6-3,TGTGCCAGCAGCCCCACTCGACTGAATGAGCAGTTCTTC,CASSPTRLNEQFF
once,TRBD1,TRBJ1-1,TRBV30,TGTGCCTCGAAACCGGGACAGGGGCTCGGAATCACTGAAGCTTTCTTT,CASKPGQGLGITEAFF
NA,NA,TRBJ1-5,TRBV10-3,TGTGCCATCAGTGAGTCCGGGGTCGGCAAGGGCAATCAGCCCCAGCATTTT,CAISESGVGKGNQPQHF
few,TRBD2,TRBJ2-3,TRBV7-9,TGTGCCAGCGGGCCCGGACTAGCGGGATCAGATACGCAGTATTTT,CASGPGLAGSDTQYF
NA,TRBD1,TRBJ1-1,TRBV5-6,TGTGCCAGCAGCTTTCGACAGGGGGCCGGGGCTGAAGCTTTCTTT,CASSFRQGAGAEAFF
NA,TRBD1,TRBJ1-5,TRBV28,TGTGCCAGCAGGTCAACAGGGGACCATCAGCCCCAGCATTTT,CASRSTGDHQPQHF
NA,NA,TRBJ1-1,TRBV6-5,TGTGCCAGCTGGGAGGGCGTGAACACTGAAGCTTTCTTT,CASWEGVNTEAFF
NA,NA,TRBJ1-1,TRBV4-1,TGCGCCAGCAGCCAAGACTCCACCAGGACTTGGAACACTGAAGCTTTCTTT,CASSQDSTRTWNTEAFF
few,NA,TRBJ2-2,TRBV9,TGTGCCAGCAGCGTAGCTACTCAAGCGCTCACCGGGGAGCTGTTTTTT,CASSVATQALTGELFF
NA,NA,TRBJ1-5,TRBV5-1,TGCGCCAGCAGCTTGGCCGGGCAGGCGGGACAGCCCCAGCATTTT,CASSLAGQAGQPQHF
NA,NA,TRBJ1-5,TRBV19,TGTGCCAGTAGTATAAGATTCGACAGTCAGCCCCAGCATTTT,CASSIRFDSQPQHF
NA,TRBD2,TRBJ2-3,TRBV18,TGTGCCAGCTCACGAGCGGGGGGGCATGGAGATACGCAGTATTTT,CASSRAGGHGDTQYF
NA,NA,TRBJ2-5,TRBV5-1,TGCGCCAGCAGTCTCCTTGAGACCCAGTACTTC,CASSLLETQYF
few,NA,TRBJ1-2,TRBV28,TGTGCCAGCAGTTCTATGACAGTAGCTAACTATGGCTACACCTTC,CASSSMTVANYGYTF
NA,TRBD2,TRBJ2-7,TRBV6-2/TRBV6-3,TGTGCCAGCAGTTACGCTGGCGGGAGATCTTACGAGCAGTACTTC,CASSYAGGRSYEQYF
NA,NA,TRBJ1-1,TRBV10-1,TGCGCCAGCAGTGAGTCGGGGATCGGACTGACTGAAGCTTTCTTT,CASSESGIGLTEAFF
NA,TRBD2,TRBJ2-1,TRBV6-6,TGTGCCAGCAGTTTAGCGGGCTACAATGAGCAGTTCTTC,CASSLAGYNEQFF
NA,NA,TRBJ1-2,TRBV3-1/TRBV3-2,TGTGCCAGCAGCCTAGGGGGACCCTATGGCTACACCTTC,CASSLGGPYGYTF
once,TRBD2,TRBJ2-1,TRBV11-1,TGTGCCAGCAGCTTTGGGGGACTAGCGGGGGACAGGTTCTTC,CASSFGGLAGDRFF
NA,NA,TRBJ1-5,TRBV14,TGTGCCAGCAGCCAAGGAGGCTCCGGGCCCCAGCATTTT,CASSQGGSGPQHF
NA,NA,TRBJ1-2,TRBV5-1,TGCGCCAGCAGCTTGGAGGGGAATAACGGCTACACCTTC,CASSLEGNNGYTF
NA,TRBD1,TRBJ1-5,TRBV19,TGTGCCAGTAGTACCCATTCTGAGGAAGACAGGGGGAAAGAGCCCCAGCATTTT,CASSTHSEEDRGKEPQHF
once,NA,TRBJ1-5,TRBV3-1/TRBV3-2,TGTGCCAGCAGCCGACAGGACAATCAGCCCCAGCATTTT,CASSRQDNQPQHF
NA,NA,TRBJ1-1,TRBV19,TGTGCCAGTACCCCTCTCAGCGATGTTAACACTGAAGCTTTCTTT,CASTPLSDVNTEAFF
few,NA,TRBJ1-2,TRBV6-6,TGTGCCAGCAGTTACACTGGGACACCTAACTATGGCTACACCTTC,CASSYTGTPNYGYTF
NA,NA,TRBJ2-7,TRBV9,TGTGCCAGCAGCGTAGATATCGAGGTGACCTACGAGCAGTACTTC,CASSVDIEVTYEQYF
NA,NA,TRBJ2-3,TRBV15,TGTGCCACCAGCAGAGATGTGCGGGCAGATACGCAGTATTTT,CATSRDVRADTQYF
NA,TRBD2,TRBJ2-7,TRBV7-2,TGTGCCAGCAGCCCAGCTGCTAGCGGCCCCTACGAGCAGTACTTC,CASSPAASGPYEQYF